One T cell receptor (beta chain) is described in this entry. Its antigen is still unknown. This specimen comes from a study of OX40 agonist ivuxolimab in advanced cancers. Study in general: A mean age of approximately 64 years, range about 20 to 85, was recorded, and approximately 85% were male.

People who had autoimmune disease history or systemic immunosuppression were excluded. This CDR3 is built from 15 residues. CDR1 and CDR2 from the germline V gene are SEHNR and FQNEAQ (reference sequence). The V and J ends lost 1 base and 6 bases respectively, with 16 bases between them. Profiled with immunoSEQ multiplex PCR; TCRdb holds only in-frame clones, not every one. The sample shows about 76,000 clones, more than 75% of them seen only once. Whole-study results and caveats: Partial responders at 0.1-3.0 mg/kg showed near-lowest clonal expansion. Low normalized T-cell clonal expansion also characterized some of the nonresponders.

The J gene is TRBJ2-7, the V gene TRBV7-9; the D is unclear. The sequenced sample was CD4+ or CD8+ T cells sorted from blood, obtained in a trial of the OX40 agonist ivuxolimab. This TCR derives from an adult with an advanced solid tumor such as melanoma, head and neck, liver or kidney cancer. CDR3 in amino acids: CASSLVGDRRIEQYF. In DNA form, the CDR3 reads TGTGCCAGCAGCTTAGTAGGCGACCGGAGAATCGAGCAGTACTTC.